This T cell receptor beta chain was obtained from a study of cytomegalovirus exposure and HLA in healthy donors. From the roughly 110-subject validation cohort, which was separate from the approximately 700-subject first cohort, the donors were drawn. Here immunoSEQ multiplex PCR was the method, and the copy in TCRdb shows in-frame clones only, minus some. In the table there are 100,000 to 150,000 clones, about 94% of which are singletons. The sample consisted of PBMCs. This TCR derives from a woman between 18 and 30 years old in good health and CMV-seronegative.

Here the CDR3 reads CASSPEEYLNTEAFF. The CDR3, as DNA: TGCGCCAGCAGCCCCGAGGAGTATCTGAACACTGAAGCTTTCTTT. The rearrangement links TRBV5-1 to TRBJ1-1; D is unclear. With 4 bases removed from V and 0 bases from J, the gap between germline ends came to 13 bases. Germline V gene data show CDR1 as SGHRS and CDR2 as YFSETQ. This CDR3 is 15 amino acids long. The full variable domain, its missing parts supplied by reference TRBV5-1 and TRBJ1-1, is KAGVTQTPRYLIKTRGQQVTLSCSPISGHRSVSWYQQTPGQGLQFLFEYFSETQRNKGNFPGRFSGRQFSNSRSEMNVSTLELGDSALYLCASSPEEYLNTEAFFGQGTRLTVV.